One sample yielded the 9 T cell receptor beta chains listed below, sequenced in a study of vaccination and CD4 T cells after COVID-19. TCRdb independently ran MiXCR on the PCR reads; one entry per CDR3 protein. The top ten clones hold about 1.1% of a sample with some 18,000 distinct CDR3 sequences, approximately 60% of them seen once. Sequenced here: CD4+ T cells from blood, sampled after SARS-CoV-2 vaccination. These receptor sequences come from a human donor who had recovered from COVID-19.

This chain uses TRBV6-5 with TRBJ2-3; D possibly corresponds to TRBD1 (6 bases). Germline V CDR1 and CDR2: MNHEY, SVGAGI. This CDR3 has 16 residues. Deletions cut 2 bases from V and 5 bases from J, with 17 bases between. DNA of the CDR3: TGTGCCAGCAGTTACCGAAAAGACAGGATTCAAGATACGCAGTATTTT. Protein sequence: CASSYRKDRIQDTQYF.

The table lists this clonotype with a few counts. V gene TRBV27 combines with J gene TRBJ1-5, with a possible D match to TRBD1 (5 bases). Germline CDR1 is MNHEY and CDR2 is SMNVEV (reference sequence). The germline V and J ends were trimmed by 6 bases and 5 bases, with 17 bases remaining between them. The CDR3 covers 15 residues. The chain's CDR3 is CASSRRGVGDQPQHF. Written as DNA, the CDR3 is TGTGCCAGCAGCCGGCGGGGGGTTGGGGATCAGCCCCAGCATTTT.

Only a few counts were recorded for this clonotype. The chain is built from TRBV27 and TRBJ2-1; D unresolved. The V end lost 9 bases, the J end lost 8 bases, and 29 bases lay between the germline ends. The length of the CDR3 is 17 residues. Germline V gene sequence: CDR1 MNHEY, CDR2 SMNVEV (reference sequence). The CDR3 sequence is CARFPPLCPFEGDEQFF. CDR3 in DNA: TGTGCCAGATTTCCCCCGTTGTGCCCCTTCGAAGGCGATGAGCAGTTCTTC.

The chain is built from TRBV5-1 and TRBJ2-4, with 11 bases fitting TRBD1. V was clipped by 0 bases and J by 6 bases; unmatched bases: 2. The CDR3 spans 15 residues. Germline V lookup: CDR1 SGHRS, CDR2 YFSETQ. CDR3 sequence (DNA): TGCGCCAGCAGCTTGGGGGACAGGGGGGCAAACATTCAGTACTTC. Protein: CASSLGDRGANIQYF.

This clonotype was counted between two and nine times. The V and J genes are TRBV20-1 and TRBJ2-1, with 11 bases that match TRBD2. V lost 7 bases and J lost 1; bases outside the gene matches: 9. This CDR3 spans 16 amino acids. Looked up from germline, CDR1 is DFQATT and CDR2 is SNEGSKA (reference sequence). The CDR3 DNA follows: TGCAGTGTCCCCCTAGCGGGAGGTACTTCCTACAATGAGCAGTTCTTC. This gives the protein CSVPLAGGTSYNEQFF.

This clonotype has only one observation. CDR3 nucleotides: TGTGCCAGCAGCTTAGCGAGTAGCGGGAGTCTCCTGAATGAGCAGTTCTTC. Protein sequence: CASSLASSGSLLNEQFF. The chain has TRBV7-2 and TRBJ2-1; 9 nucleotides match TRBD2. Germline trimming cut 0 bases from V and 7 bases from J; bases unmatched to any gene: 10. Per the germline V gene, CDR1 is SGHTA and CDR2 is FQGNSA. This CDR3 has 17 residues.

V gene TRBV6-5 combines with J gene TRBJ1-4; D not resolved. Looked up from germline, CDR1 is MNHEY and CDR2 is SVGAGI. V was clipped by 2 bases and J by 5 bases, with 12 bases between them. The CDR3 spans 15 residues. The CDR3 loop reads CASSYNPTQNEKLFF. The CDR3 bases are TGTGCCAGCAGTTACAACCCGACACAAAATGAAAAACTGTTTTTT.

This chain uses TRBV24-1 with TRBJ2-2; TRBD1 is a possible D gene (6 bases). The CDR3 runs 14 residues. Trimming pared 2 bases from V and 3 bases from J, leaving 6 bases between. Germline V lookup: CDR1 KGHDR, CDR2 SFDVKD. CDR3 residues: CATSDYRDTGELFF. DNA for the CDR3: TGTGCCACCAGTGATTACAGGGACACCGGGGAGCTGTTTTTT.

The chain uses TRBV20-1 and TRBJ2-7, with D hard to call. The length of the CDR3 is 15 residues. Germline V lookup: CDR1 DFQATT, CDR2 SNEGSKA (reference sequence). The ends were cut back, 0 bases at V and 4 bases at J, with 16 bases in the middle. The CDR3 DNA is TGCAGTGCTAGAGATCATGCTACGATCTTATACGAGCAGTACTTC. Its translation is CSARDHATILYEQYF.